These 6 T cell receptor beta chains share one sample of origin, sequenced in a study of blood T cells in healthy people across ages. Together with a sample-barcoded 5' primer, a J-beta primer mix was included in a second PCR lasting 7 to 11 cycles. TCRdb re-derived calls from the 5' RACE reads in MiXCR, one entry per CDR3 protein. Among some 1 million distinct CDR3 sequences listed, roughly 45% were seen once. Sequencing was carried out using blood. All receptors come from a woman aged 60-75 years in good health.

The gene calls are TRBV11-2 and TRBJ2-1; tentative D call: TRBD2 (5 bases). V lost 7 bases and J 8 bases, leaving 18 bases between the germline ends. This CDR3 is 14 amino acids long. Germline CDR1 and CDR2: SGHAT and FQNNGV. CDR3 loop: CASTWGRDVDEQFF. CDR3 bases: TGTGCCAGCACCTGGGGTCGGGATGTTGATGAGCAGTTCTTC.

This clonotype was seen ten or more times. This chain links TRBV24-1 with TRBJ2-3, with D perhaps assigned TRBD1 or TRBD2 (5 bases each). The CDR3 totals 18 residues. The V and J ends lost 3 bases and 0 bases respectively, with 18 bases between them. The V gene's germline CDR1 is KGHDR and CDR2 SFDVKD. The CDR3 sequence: CATSDPDPGRSSTDTQYF. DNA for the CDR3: TGTGCCACCAGTGATCCTGATCCGGGACGGTCTAGCACAGATACGCAGTATTTT.

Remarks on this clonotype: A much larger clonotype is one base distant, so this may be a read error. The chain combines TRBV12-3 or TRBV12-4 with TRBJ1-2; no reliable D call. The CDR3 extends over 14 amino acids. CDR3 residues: CANSLRGRMYGYTF. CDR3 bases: TGTGCCAACAGTTTAAGAGGGAGGATGTATGGCTACACCTTC.

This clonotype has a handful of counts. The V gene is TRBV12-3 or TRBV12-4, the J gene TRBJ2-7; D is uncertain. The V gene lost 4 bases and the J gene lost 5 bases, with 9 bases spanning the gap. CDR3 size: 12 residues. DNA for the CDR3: TGTGCCAGCAGTTCCAGGTTGGACGAGCAGTACTTC. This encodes CASSSRLDEQYF.

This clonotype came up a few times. CDR3 coding DNA: TGTGCCAGCAGCTTAGCCGGGACTAGCGGGTGGGATGAGCAGTTCTTC. Translating it yields CASSLAGTSGWDEQFF. J is TRBJ2-1 and V is TRBV7-9; TRBD2 aligns across 12 bases. This CDR3 comprises 16 residues. Germline values: CDR1 SEHNR, CDR2 FQNEAQ (reference sequence). V shed 0 bases, J shed 8 bases, and the junction held 5 bases outside the gene matches.

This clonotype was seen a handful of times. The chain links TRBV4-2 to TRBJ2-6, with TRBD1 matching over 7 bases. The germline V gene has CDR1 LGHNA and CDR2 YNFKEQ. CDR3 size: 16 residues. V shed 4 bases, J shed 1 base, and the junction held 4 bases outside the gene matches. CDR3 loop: CASSRRGQSGANVLTF. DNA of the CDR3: TGTGCCAGCAGCCGTAGGGGGCAATCTGGGGCCAACGTCCTGACTTTC.